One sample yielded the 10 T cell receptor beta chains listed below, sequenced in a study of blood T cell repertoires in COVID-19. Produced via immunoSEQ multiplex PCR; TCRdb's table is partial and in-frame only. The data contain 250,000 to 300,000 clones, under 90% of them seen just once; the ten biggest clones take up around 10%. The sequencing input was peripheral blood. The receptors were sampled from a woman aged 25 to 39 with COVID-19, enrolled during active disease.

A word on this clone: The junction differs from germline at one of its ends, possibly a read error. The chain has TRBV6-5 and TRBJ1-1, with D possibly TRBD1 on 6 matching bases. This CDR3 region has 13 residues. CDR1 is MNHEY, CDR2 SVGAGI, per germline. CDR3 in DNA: TGTGCCAGCAGCACAGGGATGAAGACTGAAGCTTTCTTT. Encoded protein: CASSTGMKTEAFF.

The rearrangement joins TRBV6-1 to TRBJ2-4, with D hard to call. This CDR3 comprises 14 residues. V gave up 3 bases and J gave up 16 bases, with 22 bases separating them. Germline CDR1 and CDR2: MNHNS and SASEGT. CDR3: CASSDKDADISDYF. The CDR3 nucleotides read TGTGCCAGCAGTGACAAGGATGCCGACATCAGTGACTACTTC.

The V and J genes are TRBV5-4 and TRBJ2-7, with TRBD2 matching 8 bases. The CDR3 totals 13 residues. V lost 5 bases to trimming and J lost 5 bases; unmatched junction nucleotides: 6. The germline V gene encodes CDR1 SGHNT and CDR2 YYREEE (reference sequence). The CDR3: CASRTGTSNEQYF. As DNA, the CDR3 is TGTGCCAGCAGAACCGGGACTAGTAACGAGCAGTACTTC.

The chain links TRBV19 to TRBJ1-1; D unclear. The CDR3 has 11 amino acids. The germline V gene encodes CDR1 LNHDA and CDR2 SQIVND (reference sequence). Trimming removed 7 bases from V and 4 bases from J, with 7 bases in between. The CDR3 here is CASTVFTEAFF. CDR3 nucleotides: TGTGCCAGTACGGTTTTCACTGAAGCTTTCTTT.

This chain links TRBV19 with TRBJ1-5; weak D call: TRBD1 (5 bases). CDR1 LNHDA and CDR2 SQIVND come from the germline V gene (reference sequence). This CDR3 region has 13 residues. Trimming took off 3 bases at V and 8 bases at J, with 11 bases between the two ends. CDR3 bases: TGTGCCAGTAGTATTTTGGGGGGGGAGCCCCAGCATTTT. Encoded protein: CASSILGGEPQHF.

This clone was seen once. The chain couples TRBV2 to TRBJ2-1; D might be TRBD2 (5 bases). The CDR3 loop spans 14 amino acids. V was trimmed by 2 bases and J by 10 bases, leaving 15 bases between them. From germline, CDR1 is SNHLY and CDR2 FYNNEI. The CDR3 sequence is CASSEILGESEQFF. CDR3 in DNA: TGTGCCAGCAGTGAAATCCTCGGGGAATCCGAGCAGTTCTTC. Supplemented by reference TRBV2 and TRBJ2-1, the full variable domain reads EPEVTQTPSHQVTQMGQEVILRCVPISNHLYFYWYRQILGQKVEFLVSFYNNEISEKSEIFDDQFSVERPDGSNFTLKIRSTKLEDSAMYFCASSEILGESEQFFGPGTRLTVL.

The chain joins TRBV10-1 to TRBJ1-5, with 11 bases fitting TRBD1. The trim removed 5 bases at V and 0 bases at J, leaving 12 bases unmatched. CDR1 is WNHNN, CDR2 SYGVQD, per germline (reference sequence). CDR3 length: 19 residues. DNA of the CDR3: TGCGCCAGCAGTTTTTCCGGGACAGGGGGTTCAAATAGCAATCAGCCCCAGCATTTT. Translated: CASSFSGTGGSNSNQPQHF.

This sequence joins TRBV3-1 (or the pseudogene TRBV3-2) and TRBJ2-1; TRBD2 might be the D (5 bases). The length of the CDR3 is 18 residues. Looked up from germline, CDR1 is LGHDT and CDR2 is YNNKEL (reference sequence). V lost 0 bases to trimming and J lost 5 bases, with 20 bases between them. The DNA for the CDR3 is TGTGCCAGCAGCCAAGAAAACCCTAGCCATCCTTACAACAATGAGCAGTTCTTC. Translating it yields CASSQENPSHPYNNEQFF.

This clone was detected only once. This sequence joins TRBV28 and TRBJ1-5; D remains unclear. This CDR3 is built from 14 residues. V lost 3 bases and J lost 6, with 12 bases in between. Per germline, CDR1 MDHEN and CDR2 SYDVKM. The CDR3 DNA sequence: TGTGCCAGCAGTTTTGGGAGGGTGCGTCAGCCCCAGCATTTT. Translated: CASSFGRVRQPQHF.

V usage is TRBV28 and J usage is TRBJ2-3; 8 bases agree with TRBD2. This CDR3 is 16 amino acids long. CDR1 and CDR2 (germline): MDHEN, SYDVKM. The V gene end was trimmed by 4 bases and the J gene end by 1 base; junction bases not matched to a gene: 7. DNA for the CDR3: TGTGCCAGCAGTTCGGGAGGGGGAGTCGGCACAGATACGCAGTATTTT. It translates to CASSSGGGVGTDTQYF.